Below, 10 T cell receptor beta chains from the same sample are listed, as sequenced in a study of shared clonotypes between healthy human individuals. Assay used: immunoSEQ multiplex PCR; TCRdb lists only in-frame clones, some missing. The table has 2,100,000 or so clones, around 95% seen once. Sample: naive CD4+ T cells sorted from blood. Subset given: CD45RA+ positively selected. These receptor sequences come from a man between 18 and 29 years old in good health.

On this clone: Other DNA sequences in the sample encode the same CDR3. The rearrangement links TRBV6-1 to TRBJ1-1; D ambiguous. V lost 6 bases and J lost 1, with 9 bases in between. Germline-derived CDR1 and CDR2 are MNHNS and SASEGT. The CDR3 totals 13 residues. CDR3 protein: CASSASSNTEAFF. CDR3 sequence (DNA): TGTGCCAGCAGCGCCTCATCGAACACTGAAGCTTTCTTT.

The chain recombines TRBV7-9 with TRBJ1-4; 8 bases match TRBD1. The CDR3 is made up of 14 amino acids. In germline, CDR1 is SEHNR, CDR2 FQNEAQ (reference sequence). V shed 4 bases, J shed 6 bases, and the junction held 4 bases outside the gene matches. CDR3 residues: CASSSGGMDEKLFF. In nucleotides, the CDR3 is TGTGCCAGCAGCTCAGGGGGCATGGATGAAAAACTGTTTTTT. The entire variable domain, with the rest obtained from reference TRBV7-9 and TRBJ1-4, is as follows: DTGVSQNPRHKITKRGQNVTFRCDPISEHNRLYWYRQTLGQGPEFLTYFQNEAQLEKSRLLSDRFSAERPKGSFSTLEIQRTEQGDSAMYLCASSSGGMDEKLFFGSGTQLSVL.

The DNA of the CDR3 is TGTGCCAGCAGCCGATCAGGGGGAGGTCGGGAAAAACTGTTTTTT. Protein: CASSRSGGGREKLFF. V usage is TRBV11-2 and J usage is TRBJ1-4; TRBD1 agrees at 7 bases. CDR3 length equals 15 residues. V was pared by 5 bases and J by 8 bases, with 11 bases of the junction left unmatched. Germline V gene lookup returns CDR1 SGHAT and CDR2 FQNNGV. Using reference TRBV11-2 and TRBJ1-4 for the parts outside the CDR3, the full variable domain is EAGVAQSPRYKIIEKRQSVAFWCNPISGHATLYWYQQILGQGPKLLIQFQNNGVVDDSQLPKDRFSAERLKGVDSTLKIQPAKLEDSAVYLCASSRSGGGREKLFFGSGTQLSVL.

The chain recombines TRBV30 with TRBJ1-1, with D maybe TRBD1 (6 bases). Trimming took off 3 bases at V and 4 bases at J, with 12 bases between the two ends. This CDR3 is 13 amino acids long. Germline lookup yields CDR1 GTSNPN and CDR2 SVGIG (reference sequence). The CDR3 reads CAWRIGGGTEAFF. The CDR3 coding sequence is TGTGCCTGGAGGATCGGGGGCGGCACTGAAGCTTTCTTT.

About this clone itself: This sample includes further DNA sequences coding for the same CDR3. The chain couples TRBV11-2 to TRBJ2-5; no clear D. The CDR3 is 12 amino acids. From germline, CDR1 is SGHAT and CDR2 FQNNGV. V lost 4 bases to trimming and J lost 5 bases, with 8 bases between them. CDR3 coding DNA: TGTGCCAGCAGCTCCCAGAGGGAGACCCAGTACTTC. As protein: CASSSQRETQYF.

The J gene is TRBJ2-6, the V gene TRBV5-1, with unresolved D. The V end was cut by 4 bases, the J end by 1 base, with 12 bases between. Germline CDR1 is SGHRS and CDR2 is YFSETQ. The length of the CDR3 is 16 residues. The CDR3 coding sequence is TGCGCCAGCAGCCCCTGGACCGGATCTGGGGCCAACGTCCTGACTTTC. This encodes CASSPWTGSGANVLTF.

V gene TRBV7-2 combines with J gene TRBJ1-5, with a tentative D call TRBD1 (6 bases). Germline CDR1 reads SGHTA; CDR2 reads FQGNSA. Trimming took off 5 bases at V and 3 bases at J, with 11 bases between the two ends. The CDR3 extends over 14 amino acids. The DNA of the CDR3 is TGTGCCAGCAGCCCCCGACAGGCCAATCAGCCCCAGCATTTT. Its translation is CASSPRQANQPQHF.

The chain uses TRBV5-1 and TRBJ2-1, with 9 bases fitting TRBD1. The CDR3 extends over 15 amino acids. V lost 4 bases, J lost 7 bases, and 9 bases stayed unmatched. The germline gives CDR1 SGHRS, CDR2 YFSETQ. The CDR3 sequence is CASSLDRGSWNEQFF. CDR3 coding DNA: TGCGCCAGCAGCCTGGACAGGGGTTCGTGGAATGAGCAGTTCTTC.

This chain's CDR3 is CASRATKAGELFF. The CDR3 DNA is TGTGCCAGCAGGGCAACAAAGGCCGGGGAGCTGTTTTTT. The rearrangement links TRBV2 to TRBJ2-2, with D unclear. V lost 6 bases and J lost 6, with 11 bases in between. Germline lookup yields CDR1 SNHLY and CDR2 FYNNEI. This CDR3 region has 13 residues.

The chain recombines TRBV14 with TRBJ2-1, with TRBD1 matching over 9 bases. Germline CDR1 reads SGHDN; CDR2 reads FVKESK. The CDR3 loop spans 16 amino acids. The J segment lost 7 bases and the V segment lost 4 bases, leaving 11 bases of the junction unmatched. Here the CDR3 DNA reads TGTGCCAGCAGCCCATTCGGGGACAGGGACTTTAATGAGCAGTTCTTC. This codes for CASSPFGDRDFNEQFF.